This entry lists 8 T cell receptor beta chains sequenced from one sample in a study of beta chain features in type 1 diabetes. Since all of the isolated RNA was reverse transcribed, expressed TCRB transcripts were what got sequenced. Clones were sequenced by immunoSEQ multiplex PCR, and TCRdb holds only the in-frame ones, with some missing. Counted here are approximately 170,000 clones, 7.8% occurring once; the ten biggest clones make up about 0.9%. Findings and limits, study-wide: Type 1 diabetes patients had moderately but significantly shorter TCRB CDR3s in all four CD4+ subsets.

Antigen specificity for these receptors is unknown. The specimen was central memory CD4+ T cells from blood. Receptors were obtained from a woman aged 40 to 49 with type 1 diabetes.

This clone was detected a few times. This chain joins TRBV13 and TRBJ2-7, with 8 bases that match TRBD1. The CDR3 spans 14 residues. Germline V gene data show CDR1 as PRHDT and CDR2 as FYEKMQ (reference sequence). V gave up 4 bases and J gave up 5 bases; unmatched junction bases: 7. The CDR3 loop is CASSWNRGSHEQYF. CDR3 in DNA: TGTGCCAGCAGCTGGAACAGGGGGAGCCACGAGCAGTACTTC.

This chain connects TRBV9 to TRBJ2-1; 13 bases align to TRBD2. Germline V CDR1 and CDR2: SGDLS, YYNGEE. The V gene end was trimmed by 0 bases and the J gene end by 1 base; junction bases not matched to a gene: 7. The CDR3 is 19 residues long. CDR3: CASSVASGTSGDSYNEQFF. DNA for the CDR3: TGTGCCAGCAGCGTAGCCAGTGGGACTAGCGGGGATTCCTACAATGAGCAGTTCTTC.

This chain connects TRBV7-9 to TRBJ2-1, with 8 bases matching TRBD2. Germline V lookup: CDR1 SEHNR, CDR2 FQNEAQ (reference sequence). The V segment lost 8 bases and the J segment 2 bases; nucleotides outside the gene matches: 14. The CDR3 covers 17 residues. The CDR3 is CASLPGGSGNTYNEQFF. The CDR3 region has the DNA TGTGCCAGCCTCCCGGGGGGTAGCGGGAACACCTACAATGAGCAGTTCTTC.

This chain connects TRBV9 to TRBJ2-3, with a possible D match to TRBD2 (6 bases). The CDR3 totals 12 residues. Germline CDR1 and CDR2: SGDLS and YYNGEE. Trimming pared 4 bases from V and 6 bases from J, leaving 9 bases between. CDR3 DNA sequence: TGTGCCAGCAGCCCTACTAGCGATACGCAGTATTTT. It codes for CASSPTSDTQYF.

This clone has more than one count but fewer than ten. The CDR3 protein is CASSEALNYGYTF. CDR3 DNA sequence: TGTGCCAGCAGTGAAGCACTCAACTATGGCTACACCTTC. This chain connects TRBV2 to TRBJ1-2; D call uncertain. V lost 0 bases and J 2 bases, leaving 4 bases between the germline ends. CDR3 size: 13 residues. The V gene's germline CDR1 is SNHLY and CDR2 FYNNEI.

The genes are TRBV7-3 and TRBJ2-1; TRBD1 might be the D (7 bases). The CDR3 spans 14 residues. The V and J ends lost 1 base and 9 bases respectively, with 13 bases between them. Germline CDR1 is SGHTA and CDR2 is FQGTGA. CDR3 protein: CASSLSGDRGEQFF. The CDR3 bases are TGTGCCAGCAGCTTAAGCGGGGACAGAGGTGAGCAGTTCTTC.

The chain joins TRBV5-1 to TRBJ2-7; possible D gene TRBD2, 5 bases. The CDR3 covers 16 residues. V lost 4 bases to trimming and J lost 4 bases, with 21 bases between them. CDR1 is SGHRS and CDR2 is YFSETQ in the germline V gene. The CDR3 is CASSSAIDASGYEQYF. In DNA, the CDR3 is TGCGCCAGCAGCAGCGCCATAGACGCCTCGGGGTACGAGCAGTACTTC.

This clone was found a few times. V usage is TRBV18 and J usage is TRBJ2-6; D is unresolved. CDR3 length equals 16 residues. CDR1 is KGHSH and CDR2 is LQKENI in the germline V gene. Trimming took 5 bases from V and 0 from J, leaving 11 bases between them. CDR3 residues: CASSSNSFSGANVLTF. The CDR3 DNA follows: TGTGCCAGCTCATCAAACAGCTTCTCTGGGGCCAACGTCCTGACTTTC.